Shown below are 5 T cell receptor beta chains from a single sample sequenced in a study of shared clonotypes between healthy human individuals. Here immunoSEQ multiplex PCR was the method, and the copy in TCRdb shows in-frame clones only, minus some. The table lists millions of clones, around 90% of them singletons, with over 0.12% in the top ten. Sequenced input: naive CD4+ T cells sorted from blood. Stated subset: CD45RA+ positively selected. These receptor sequences come from a man between 18 and 35 years old in good health.

The chain joins TRBV5-5 to TRBJ2-7; 7 positions agree with TRBD1. Trimming took 2 bases from V and 3 from J; bases not matched to a gene: 2. Germline CDR1 reads SGHKS; CDR2 reads YYEKEE (reference sequence). This CDR3 has 13 amino acids. The CDR3 protein is CASSLNRGYEQYF. The CDR3 DNA is TGTGCCAGCAGCTTAAACAGGGGCTACGAGCAGTACTTC.

The chain employs TRBV6-1 and TRBJ1-3; D remains unclear. Germline V gene lookup returns CDR1 MNHNS and CDR2 SASEGT. Trimming stripped 2 bases from V and 2 bases from J, with 7 bases between. The CDR3 has 14 amino acids. The CDR3 is CASSEYEAGNTIYF. The CDR3 bases are TGTGCCAGCAGTGAATACGAAGCTGGAAACACCATATATTTT.

This chain connects TRBV11-2 to TRBJ2-7, with a weak D call TRBD2 (6 bases). The V gene's germline CDR1 is SGHAT and CDR2 FQNNGV. Trimming left V 5 bases short and J 0 bases short, with 14 bases between. The CDR3 is 15 amino acids. The CDR3 DNA reads as TGTGCCAGCAGCGGAGGGGCGGGAAACTCCTACGAGCAGTACTTC. Protein: CASSGGAGNSYEQYF.

A single count supports this clone. Other DNA sequences within the sample encode an identical CDR3. The CDR3 sequence is CASSPPEGRTEAFF. The CDR3 DNA sequence: TGTGCCAGCTCACCACCGGAGGGGAGAACTGAAGCTTTCTTT. The rearrangement joins TRBV18 to TRBJ1-1, with D possibly TRBD1 on 5 matching bases. Per the germline V gene, CDR1 is KGHSH and CDR2 is LQKENI. V was trimmed by 0 bases and J by 5 bases, leaving 10 bases between them. There are 14 residues in the CDR3.

V and J are TRBV5-1 and TRBJ2-5, with 10 bases fitting TRBD2. This CDR3 comprises 15 residues. Germline trimming cut 2 bases from V and 0 bases from J; bases unmatched to any gene: 1. Looked up from germline, CDR1 is SGHRS and CDR2 is YFSETQ. The CDR3 region is CASSFGLADQETQYF. For the CDR3, the DNA is TGCGCCAGCAGCTTTGGACTAGCGGACCAAGAGACCCAGTACTTC. Full variable domain (rest looked up from reference TRBV5-1 and TRBJ2-5): KAGVTQTPRYLIKTRGQQVTLSCSPISGHRSVSWYQQTPGQGLQFLFEYFSETQRNKGNFPGRFSGRQFSNSRSEMNVSTLELGDSALYLCASSFGLADQETQYFGPGTRLLVL.